These 9 T cell receptor beta chains were all obtained from the same sample, sequenced in a study of blood T cell repertoires in COVID-19. The repertoire was sequenced with immunoSEQ multiplex PCR; TCRdb's copy has only in-frame clones and lacks some. The data contain approximately 100,000 clones, about 85% of them singletons. Sequencing was performed on peripheral blood. These receptors all stem from a man in his sixties with acute or convalescent COVID-19.

J is TRBJ2-5 and V is TRBV27; 9 bases match TRBD1. Germline CDR1 MNHEY, CDR2 SMNVEV (reference sequence). The V and J ends lost 4 bases and 3 bases, in that order; junction bases with no gene match: 3. The CDR3 extends over 14 amino acids. The CDR3 spells CASSWGTGKETQYF. CDR3 nucleotide sequence: TGTGCCAGCAGTTGGGGGACAGGGAAAGAGACCCAGTACTTC.

This sequence joins TRBV6-2 or TRBV6-3 and TRBJ1-5, with a weak D call TRBD1 (6 bases). Trimming took off 0 bases at V and 9 bases at J, with 12 bases between the two ends. Germline V CDR1 and CDR2: MNHEY, SVGEGT. This CDR3 comprises 14 residues. The DNA of the CDR3 is TGTGCCAGCAGTTACTCTGGTCAGGGGTGGCCCCAGCATTTT. Its protein is CASSYSGQGWPQHF.

The chain joins TRBV4-2 to TRBJ2-1, with 8 bases matching TRBD2. Germline lookup yields CDR1 LGHNA and CDR2 YNFKEQ. The CDR3 is 14 residues long. V shed 4 bases, J shed 7 bases, and the junction held 6 bases outside the gene matches. For the CDR3, the DNA is TGTGCCAGCAGCCCCCCCGGGACTAGGAATGAGCAGTTCTTC. It codes for CASSPPGTRNEQFF.

The rearrangement links TRBV18 to TRBJ2-3; D possibly corresponds to TRBD2 (5 bases). Germline V gene sequence: CDR1 KGHSH, CDR2 LQKENI. The CDR3 is 15 amino acids. Trimming shortened V by 1 base and J by 6 bases, and 14 bases separated the two germline ends. The CDR3 loop is CASSPLPESGDTQYF. Written as DNA, the CDR3 is TGTGCCAGCTCACCACTTCCCGAGAGCGGCGATACGCAGTATTTT.

The chain is built from TRBV6-5 and TRBJ1-2; weak D call: TRBD1 (5 bases). The germline V gene has CDR1 MNHEY and CDR2 SVGAGI. There are 14 residues in the CDR3. Between the trimmed V and J ends, which lost 6 bases and 0 bases, there was a span of 11 bases. The CDR3 reads CASSPADTNYGYTF. The CDR3 DNA is TGTGCCAGCAGCCCCGCGGACACTAACTATGGCTACACCTTC.

The CDR3 DNA sequence: TGCGCCAGCAGCGTTACATTGAACACTGAAGCTTTCTTT. This encodes CASSVTLNTEAFF. The V gene is TRBV4-1, the J gene TRBJ1-1; D unresolved. The CDR3 totals 13 residues. Per the germline V gene, CDR1 is MGHRA and CDR2 is YSYEKL. V lost 5 bases to trimming and J lost 0 bases, with 7 bases between them.

The gene calls are TRBV4-1 and TRBJ2-2, with D maybe TRBD1 (6 bases). The germline V gene has CDR1 MGHRA and CDR2 YSYEKL. The CDR3 is 22 amino acids. V was pared by 5 bases and J by 2 bases, with 33 bases between. DNA of the CDR3: TGCGCCAGCAGCGGGCGTAATTGGGGCGCCGGACTGAGGGGGACCAACACCGGGGAGCTGTTTTTT. This sequence encodes CASSGRNWGAGLRGTNTGELFF.

Points on this clone: This specimen includes other DNA sequences encoding the same CDR3. V usage is TRBV7-2 and J usage is TRBJ2-3; 14 bases are shared with TRBD2. The V gene's germline CDR1 is SGHTA and CDR2 FQGNSA. This CDR3 contains 15 residues. The J segment lost 9 bases and the V segment lost 4 bases, leaving 6 bases of the junction unmatched. CDR3 DNA sequence: TGTGCCAGCAGCTCGGGACTAGCGGGGGTGGGGACGCAGTATTTT. Translated: CASSSGLAGVGTQYF. The complete variable domain, with remaining parts taken from reference TRBV7-2 and TRBJ2-3, reads GAGVSQSPSNKVTEKGKDVELRCDPISGHTALYWYRQSLGQGLEFLIYFQGNSAPDKSGLPSDRFSAERTGGSVSTLTIQRTQQEDSAVYLCASSSGLAGVGTQYFGPGTRLTVL.

The CDR3 region is CASSHVGVAKNIQYF. The CDR3 bases are TGTGCCAGCAGCCACGTCGGGGTTGCCAAAAACATTCAGTACTTC. The V gene is TRBV14, the J gene TRBJ2-4, with D possibly TRBD2 on 5 matching bases. Trimming pared 3 bases from V and 1 base from J, leaving 10 bases between. The germline V gene encodes CDR1 SGHDN and CDR2 FVKESK. This CDR3 has 15 amino acids. The whole variable domain, filled in from reference TRBV14 and TRBJ2-4, reads EAGVTQFPSHSVIEKGQTVTLRCDPISGHDNLYWYRRVMGKEIKFLLHFVKESKQDESGMPNNRFLAERTGGTYSTLKVQPAELEDSGVYFCASSHVGVAKNIQYFGAGTRLSVL.